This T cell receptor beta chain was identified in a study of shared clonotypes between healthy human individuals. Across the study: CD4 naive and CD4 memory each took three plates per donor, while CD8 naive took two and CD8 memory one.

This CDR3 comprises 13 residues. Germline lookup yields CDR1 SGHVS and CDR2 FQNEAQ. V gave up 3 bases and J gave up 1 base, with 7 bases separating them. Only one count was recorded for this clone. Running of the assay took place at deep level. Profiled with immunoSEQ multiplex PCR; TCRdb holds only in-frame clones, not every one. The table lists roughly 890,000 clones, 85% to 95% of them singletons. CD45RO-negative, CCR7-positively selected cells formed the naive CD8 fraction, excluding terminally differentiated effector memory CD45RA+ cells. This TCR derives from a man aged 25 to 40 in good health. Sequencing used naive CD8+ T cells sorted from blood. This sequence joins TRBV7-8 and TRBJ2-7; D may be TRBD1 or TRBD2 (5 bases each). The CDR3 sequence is CASSFGGSYEQYF. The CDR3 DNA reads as TGTGCCAGCAGCTTTGGGGGATCCTACGAGCAGTACTTC.